The clone carrying this T cell receptor beta chain has just a few counts. Its cognate antigen is unknown. The sample originates from a study of T cells in Graves' hyperthyroidism and ophthalmopathy. General study points: Model-based prediction identified ophthalmopathy a median approximately 6 months prior to its onset. Clonotypes that were expanded in thyroid above 0.001 mostly appeared in blood too.

The study defined stable Graves' hyperthyroidism as no ophthalmopathy progression within 18 months. Diagnosis relied on clinical symptoms, serum thyroxine and TRAb, thyroid ultrasound and orbital computed tomography. Researchers took RNA transcripts and amplified the TCR beta CDR3 regions from them. First-round RT-PCR targeting the TCR CDR3 was performed with the HTBI primer set. A single record per CDR3 protein comes from TCRdb applying MiXCR to the multiplex PCR reads. The table has 350,000 to 500,000 distinct CDR3 sequences, roughly an eighth seen once. The clonotype was recovered from a woman between 18 and 29 years old with Graves' hyperthyroidism. The sequenced material came from blood.

CDR3 loop: CASSMRGGKLYNEQFF. The CDR3 DNA reads TGTGCCAGTAGTATGAGGGGCGGGAAACTATACAATGAGCAGTTCTTC. The chain employs TRBV19 and TRBJ2-1; perhaps TRBD2 as D (6 bases). The germline V and J ends were trimmed by 3 bases and 4 bases, with 16 bases remaining between them. This CDR3 has 16 residues. Germline-derived CDR1 and CDR2 are LNHDA and SQIVND (reference sequence).